This T cell receptor beta chain was recorded in a study of Ad26.COV2.S vaccination and SARS-CoV-2 variants. Measured with immunoSEQ multiplex PCR; TCRdb has only the in-frame clones, and not every one. The sample has over 100,000 clones, less than 85% seen once. The CDR3 runs 13 residues. This sequence originates from a human donor who had recovered from COVID-19. The input for sequencing was peripheral blood, taken after recovery from COVID-19. The rearrangement uses TRBV1 and TRBJ2-3. TRBV1 is annotated as a pseudogene. The CDR3 region has the DNA TGCACCAGCAGCCAAGGCAGCACAGATACGCAGTATTTT. Translated, it gives CTSSQGSTDTQYF.